Sequencing of this T cell receptor beta chain was carried out in a study of long-term antiretroviral therapy in people with HIV. In the study overall: The study's earliest collections predate the 2015 immediate-ART recommendation by about a decade.

The CDR3 length is 13 residues. Trimming pared 3 bases from V and 6 bases from J, leaving 12 bases between. Germline V gene lookup returns CDR1 SGHNT and CDR2 YYREEE (reference sequence). Study-wide results and caveats: Investigators report no available data on ART adherence, viral resistance or therapy changes. Older ART regimens may have been in use when blood was drawn between about 2004 and 2017.

This clone was seen a few times. Its antigen is currently unknown. With survey level as its setting, the immunoSEQ assay was v3.0. For each individual sample, sequencing targeted roughly 35,000-55,000 T-cell genomes. Produced via immunoSEQ multiplex PCR; TCRdb's table is partial and in-frame only. Of roughly 24,000 clones in the sample, 85% were seen once. The material sequenced was unsorted PBMCs, taken 1.6 years after starting antiretroviral therapy. V usage is TRBV5-4 and J usage is TRBJ1-2, with D perhaps matching TRBD1 (5 bases). The receptor's source is a man between 35 and 55 years old with HIV. Here the CDR3 reads CASSSDRQNGYTF. The DNA for the CDR3 is TGTGCCAGCAGCTCAGACAGACAGAATGGCTACACCTTC.